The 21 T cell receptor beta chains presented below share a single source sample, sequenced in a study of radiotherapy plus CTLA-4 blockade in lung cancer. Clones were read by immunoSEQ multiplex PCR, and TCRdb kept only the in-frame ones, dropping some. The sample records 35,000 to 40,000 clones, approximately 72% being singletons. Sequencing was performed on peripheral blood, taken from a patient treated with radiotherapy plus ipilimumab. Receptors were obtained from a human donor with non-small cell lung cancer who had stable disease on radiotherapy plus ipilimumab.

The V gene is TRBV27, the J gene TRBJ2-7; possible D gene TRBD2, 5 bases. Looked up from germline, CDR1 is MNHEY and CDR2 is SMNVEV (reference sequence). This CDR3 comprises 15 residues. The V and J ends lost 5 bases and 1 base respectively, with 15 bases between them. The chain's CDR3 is CASSVQPGSSYEQYF. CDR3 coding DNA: TGTGCCAGCAGTGTCCAGCCGGGATCTTCCTACGAGCAGTACTTC.

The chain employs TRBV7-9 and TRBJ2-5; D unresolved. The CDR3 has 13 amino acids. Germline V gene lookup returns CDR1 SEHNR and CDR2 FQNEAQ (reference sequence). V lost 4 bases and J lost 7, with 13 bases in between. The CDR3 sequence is CASSSYSVWTQYF. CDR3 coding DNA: TGTGCCAGCAGCTCATACAGTGTATGGACCCAGTACTTC. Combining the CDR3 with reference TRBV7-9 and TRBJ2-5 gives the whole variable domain DTGVSQNPRHKITKRGQNVTFRCDPISEHNRLYWYRQTLGQGPEFLTYFQNEAQLEKSRLLSDRFSAERPKGSFSTLEIQRTEQGDSAMYLCASSSYSVWTQYFGPGTRLLVL.

CDR3 amino acids: CASSLATGSYEQYF. The CDR3 nucleotides read TGTGCCAGCAGCTTAGCTACAGGGTCCTACGAGCAGTACTTC. V gene TRBV7-8 combines with J gene TRBJ2-7, with D possibly matching TRBD1 (6 bases). This CDR3 is 14 amino acids long. Germline lookup yields CDR1 SGHVS and CDR2 FQNEAQ. V was cut by 0 bases and J by 1 base, with 7 bases left in between.

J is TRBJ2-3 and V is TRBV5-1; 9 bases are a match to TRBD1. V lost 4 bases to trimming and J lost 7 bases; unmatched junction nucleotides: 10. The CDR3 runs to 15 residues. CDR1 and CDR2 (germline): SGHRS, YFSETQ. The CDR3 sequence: CASSTGQGGGYTQYF. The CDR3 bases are TGCGCCAGCAGCACGGGACAGGGCGGAGGATATACGCAGTATTTT.

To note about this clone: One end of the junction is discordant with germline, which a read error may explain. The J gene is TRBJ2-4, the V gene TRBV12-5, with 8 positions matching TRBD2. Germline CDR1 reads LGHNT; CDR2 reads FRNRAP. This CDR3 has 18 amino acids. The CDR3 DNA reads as TGTGTTAGTGGTTTGGTGGGCGGGGGGCCTCGCCTTAAAAACATTCAGTACTTC. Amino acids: CVSGLVGGGPRLKNIQYF.

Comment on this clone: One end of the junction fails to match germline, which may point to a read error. CDR3 residues: CASSVDLLQGRNGYTF. DNA for the CDR3: TGTGCCAGTAGTGTAGACCTCCTACAGGGAAGGAATGGCTACACCTTC. The chain couples TRBV19 to TRBJ1-2, with D possibly being TRBD1 (6 bases). The CDR3 is 16 amino acids. Germline lookup yields CDR1 LNHDA and CDR2 SQIVND (reference sequence). The full variable domain, with the rest looked up from reference TRBV19 and TRBJ1-2, is DGGITQSPKYLFRKEGQNVTLSCEQNLNHDAMYWYRQDPGQGLRLIYYSQIVNDFQKGDIAEGYSVSREKKESFPLTVTSAQKNPTAFYLCASSVDLLQGRNGYTFGSGTRLTVV.

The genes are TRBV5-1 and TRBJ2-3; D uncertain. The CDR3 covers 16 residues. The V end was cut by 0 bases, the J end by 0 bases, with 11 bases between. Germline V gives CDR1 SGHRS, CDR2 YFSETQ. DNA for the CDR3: TGCGCCAGCAGCTTGGCCGAACAGTATAGCACAGATACGCAGTATTTT. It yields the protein CASSLAEQYSTDTQYF.

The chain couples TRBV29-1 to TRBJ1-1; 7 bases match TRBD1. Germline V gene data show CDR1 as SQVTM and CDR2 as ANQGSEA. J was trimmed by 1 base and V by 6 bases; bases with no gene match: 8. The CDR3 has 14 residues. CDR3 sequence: CSVTTGRPNTEAFF. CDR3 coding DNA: TGCAGCGTGACGACAGGGAGACCGAACACTGAAGCTTTCTTT.

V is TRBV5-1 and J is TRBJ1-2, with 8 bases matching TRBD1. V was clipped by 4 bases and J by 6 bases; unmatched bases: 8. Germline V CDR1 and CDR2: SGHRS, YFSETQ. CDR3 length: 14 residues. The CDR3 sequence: CASSPRTGSDGYTF. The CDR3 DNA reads TGCGCCAGCAGCCCCCGGACAGGGAGTGATGGCTACACCTTC.

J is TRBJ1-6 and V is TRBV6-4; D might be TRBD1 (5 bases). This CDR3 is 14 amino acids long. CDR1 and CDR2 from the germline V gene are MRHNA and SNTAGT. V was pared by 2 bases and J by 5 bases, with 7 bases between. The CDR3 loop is CASSDRGNNSPLHF. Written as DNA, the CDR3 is TGTGCCAGCAGTGACAGGGGAAATAATTCACCCCTCCACTTT.

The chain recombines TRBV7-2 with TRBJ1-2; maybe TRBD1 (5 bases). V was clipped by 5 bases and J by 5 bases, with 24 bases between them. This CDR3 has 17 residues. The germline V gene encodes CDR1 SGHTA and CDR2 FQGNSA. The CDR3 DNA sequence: TGTGCCAGCAGCCCCCAGGGTGGCGGGGGAGGCTTTTATGGCTACACCTTC. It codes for CASSPQGGGGGFYGYTF.

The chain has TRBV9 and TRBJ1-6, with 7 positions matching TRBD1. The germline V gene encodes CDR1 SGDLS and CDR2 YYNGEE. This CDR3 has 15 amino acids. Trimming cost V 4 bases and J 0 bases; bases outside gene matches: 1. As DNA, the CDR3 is TGTGCCAGCAGCCCAGGGGGCTCCTATAATTCACCCCTCCACTTT. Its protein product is CASSPGGSYNSPLHF.

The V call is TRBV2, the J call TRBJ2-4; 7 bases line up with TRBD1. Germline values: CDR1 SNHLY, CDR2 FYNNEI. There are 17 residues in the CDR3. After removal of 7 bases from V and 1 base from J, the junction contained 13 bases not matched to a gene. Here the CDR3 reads CASTTSTGYAAKNIQYF. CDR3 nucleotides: TGTGCCAGCACAACCTCGACAGGGTATGCGGCCAAAAACATTCAGTACTTC.

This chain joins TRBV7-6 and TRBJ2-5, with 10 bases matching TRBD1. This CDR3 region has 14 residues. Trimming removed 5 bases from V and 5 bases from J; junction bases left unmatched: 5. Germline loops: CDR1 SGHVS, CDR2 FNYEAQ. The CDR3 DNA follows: TGTGCCAGCAGCACGGGACAGGGGAGGGAGACCCAGTACTTC. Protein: CASSTGQGRETQYF.

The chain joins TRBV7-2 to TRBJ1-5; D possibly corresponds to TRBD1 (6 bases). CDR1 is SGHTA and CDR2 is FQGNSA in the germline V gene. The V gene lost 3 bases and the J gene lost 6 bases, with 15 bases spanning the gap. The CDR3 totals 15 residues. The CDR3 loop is CASSLAGAGGQPQHF. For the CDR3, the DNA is TGTGCCAGCAGCTTGGCGGGGGCCGGGGGTCAGCCCCAGCATTTT.

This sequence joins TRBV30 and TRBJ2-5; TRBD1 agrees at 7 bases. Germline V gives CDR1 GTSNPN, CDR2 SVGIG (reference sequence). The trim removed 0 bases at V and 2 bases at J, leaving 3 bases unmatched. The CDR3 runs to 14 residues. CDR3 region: CAWSVGTAQETQYF. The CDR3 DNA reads TGTGCCTGGAGTGTGGGGACAGCTCAAGAGACCCAGTACTTC.

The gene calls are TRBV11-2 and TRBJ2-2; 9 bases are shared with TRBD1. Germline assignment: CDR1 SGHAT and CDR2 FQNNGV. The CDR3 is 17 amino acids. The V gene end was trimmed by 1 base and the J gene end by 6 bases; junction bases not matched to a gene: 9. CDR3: CASSLGPGQGKSGELFF. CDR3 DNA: TGTGCCAGCAGCTTAGGGCCGGGACAGGGTAAATCCGGGGAGCTGTTTTTT.

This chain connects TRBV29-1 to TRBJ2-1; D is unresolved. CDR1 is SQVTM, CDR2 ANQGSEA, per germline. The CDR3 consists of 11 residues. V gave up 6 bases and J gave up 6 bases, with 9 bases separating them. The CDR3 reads CSVTPLNEQFF. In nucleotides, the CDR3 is TGCAGCGTGACACCTCTCAATGAGCAGTTCTTC.

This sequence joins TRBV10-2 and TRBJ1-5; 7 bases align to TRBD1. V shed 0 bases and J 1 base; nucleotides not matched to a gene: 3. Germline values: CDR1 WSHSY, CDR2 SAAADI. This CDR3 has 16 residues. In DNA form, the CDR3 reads TGCGCCAGCAGTGAGTCGCAGGGGGTAAGCAATCAGCCCCAGCATTTT. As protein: CASSESQGVSNQPQHF.

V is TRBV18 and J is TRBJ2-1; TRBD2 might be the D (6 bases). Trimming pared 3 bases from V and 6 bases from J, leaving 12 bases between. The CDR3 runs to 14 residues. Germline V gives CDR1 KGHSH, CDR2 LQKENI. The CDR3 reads CASSPAGGPNEQFF. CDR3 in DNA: TGTGCCAGCTCACCCGCCGGGGGTCCCAATGAGCAGTTCTTC.

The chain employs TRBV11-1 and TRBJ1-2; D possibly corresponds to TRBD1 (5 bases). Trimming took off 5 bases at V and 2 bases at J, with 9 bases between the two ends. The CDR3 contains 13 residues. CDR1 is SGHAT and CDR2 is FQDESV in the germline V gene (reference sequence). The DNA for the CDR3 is TGTGCCAGCAGCCCGGACAAGAACTATGGCTACACCTTC. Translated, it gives CASSPDKNYGYTF.